Below are 10 T cell receptor beta chains sequenced from a single sample in a study of OX40 agonist ivuxolimab in advanced cancers. Clones were sequenced by immunoSEQ multiplex PCR, and TCRdb holds only the in-frame ones, with some missing. Of around 63,000 clones in the sample, around nine tenths were seen once. Sequencing was performed on CD4+ or CD8+ T cells sorted from blood, taken in a trial of the OX40 agonist ivuxolimab. The source of these receptors is an adult with an advanced solid tumor such as melanoma, head and neck, liver or kidney cancer.

This chain links TRBV14 with TRBJ2-1; 14 nucleotides line up with TRBD2. CDR3 length: 17 amino acids. CDR1 and CDR2 (germline): SGHDN, FVKESK. Losses at the gene ends were 5 bases for V and 2 bases for J; bases not matched to a gene: 5. Here the CDR3 reads CASSESGLAGAYNEQFF. The CDR3 DNA is TGTGCCAGCAGCGAATCGGGACTAGCGGGAGCCTACAATGAGCAGTTCTTC.

This chain joins TRBV9 and TRBJ2-4; a weak D match, TRBD2 (5 bases). The V end lost 4 bases, the J end lost 1 base, and 9 bases lay between the germline ends. CDR1 is SGDLS, CDR2 YYNGEE, per germline. The CDR3 has 14 residues. The CDR3 protein is CASSPWEAKNIQYF. In DNA, the CDR3 is TGTGCCAGCAGCCCATGGGAGGCCAAAAACATTCAGTACTTC.

The table lists this clone with a count of one. This chain connects TRBV28 to TRBJ2-5; TRBD2 aligns across 10 bases. J was trimmed by 4 bases and V by 5 bases; bases with no gene match: 10. Germline V gives CDR1 MDHEN, CDR2 SYDVKM. The CDR3 spans 16 residues. The CDR3 nucleotides read TGTGCCAGCAGTCTACGACTAGCGGGTCACAGAGAGACCCAGTACTTC. Amino acids: CASSLRLAGHRETQYF.

The chain has TRBV5-6 and TRBJ1-1; D is ambiguous. V was shortened by 2 bases and J by 4 bases, with 3 bases between the two germline ends. The CDR3 is 11 amino acids. Looked up from germline, CDR1 is SGHDT and CDR2 is YYEEEE. The CDR3 DNA sequence: TGTGCCAGCAGCTTAGGCACTGAAGCTTTCTTT. Protein product: CASSLGTEAFF.

This clone was detected only once. The chain uses TRBV25-1 and TRBJ1-2; D unresolved. CDR1 and CDR2 (germline): MGHDK, SYGVNS. The V end was cut by 2 bases, the J end by 0 bases, with 13 bases between. The CDR3 extends over 16 amino acids. Here the CDR3 reads CASSEGAVIANYGYTF. The CDR3 nucleotides are TGTGCCAGCAGTGAAGGTGCGGTTATTGCTAACTATGGCTACACCTTC.

The chain carries TRBV28 and TRBJ2-7; possibly TRBD2 for D (5 bases). The CDR3 spans 12 residues. The germline V gene encodes CDR1 MDHEN and CDR2 SYDVKM. The V and J ends lost 4 bases and 2 bases respectively, with 6 bases between them. CDR3 sequence reads: CASSSGAYEQYF. CDR3 sequence (DNA): TGTGCCAGCAGTTCCGGGGCCTACGAGCAGTACTTC.

V gene TRBV4-1 combines with J gene TRBJ2-7; D unclear. V lost 1 base, J lost 0 bases, and 4 bases lay in between. The CDR3 runs to 13 residues. The germline gives CDR1 MGHRA, CDR2 YSYEKL. The DNA of the CDR3 is TGCGCCAGCAGCCAAGGGGTCTCCTACGAGCAGTACTTC. Translated: CASSQGVSYEQYF.

This chain joins TRBV28 and TRBJ2-7, with 8 positions matching TRBD1. CDR3 length: 14 residues. CDR1 and CDR2 from the germline V gene are MDHEN and SYDVKM. With V trimmed by 6 bases and J by 5 bases, 9 bases remained unmatched. The CDR3 nucleotides are TGTGCCAGCAGCCTGGGACAGGTCGTCCACGAGCAGTACTTC. This translates into CASSLGQVVHEQYF. Filled out from reference TRBV28 and TRBJ2-7, the complete variable domain reads DVKVTQSSRYLVKRTGEKVFLECVQDMDHENMFWYRQDPGLGLRLIYFSYDVKMKEKGDIPEGYSVSREKKERFSLILESASTNQTSMYLCASSLGQVVHEQYFGPGTRLTVT.

This chain links TRBV27 with TRBJ2-7; weak D call: TRBD1 (5 bases). The CDR3 sequence is 14 residues long. Trimming took off 5 bases at V and 2 bases at J, with 13 bases between the two ends. Per germline, CDR1 MNHEY and CDR2 SMNVEV (reference sequence). Here the CDR3 reads CASSPAAGPYEQYF. The CDR3 region has the DNA TGTGCCAGCAGTCCAGCCGCAGGGCCCTACGAGCAGTACTTC.

The chain recombines TRBV7-2 with TRBJ1-2, with 11 bases identical to TRBD1. This CDR3 spans 16 amino acids. V shed 5 bases, J shed 5 bases, and the junction held 10 bases outside the gene matches. Germline V CDR1 and CDR2: SGHTA, FQGNSA. The CDR3 sequence: CASSTPGTGGRYGYTF. In nucleotides, the CDR3 is TGTGCCAGCAGCACCCCGGGGACAGGGGGAAGGTATGGCTACACCTTC.